The 6 T cell receptor beta chains below all came from one sample that was sequenced in a study of blood T cell repertoires in COVID-19. Only in-frame clones appear in the TCRdb table, and some are missing; sequencing was by immunoSEQ multiplex PCR. This sample has 25,000 to 35,000 clones, with 80% found just once. The sample was peripheral blood. Every receptor here comes from a woman between 65 and 79 years old with acute or convalescent COVID-19.

This clone has only a few counts. The rearrangement uses TRBV6-5 and TRBJ1-1; D is perhaps TRBD1 (6 bases). The CDR3 is made up of 14 amino acids. The germline gives CDR1 MNHEY, CDR2 SVGAGI. V gave up 4 bases and J gave up 0 bases, with 9 bases separating them. CDR3 loop: CASSLTGVNTEAFF. The CDR3 DNA reads as TGTGCCAGCAGTTTGACAGGTGTGAACACTGAAGCTTTCTTT.

The chain employs TRBV7-2 and TRBJ2-3; a weak D match, TRBD1 (6 bases). Trimming took off 5 bases at V and 4 bases at J, with 13 bases between the two ends. The CDR3 length is 14 residues. The germline V gene encodes CDR1 SGHTA and CDR2 FQGNSA. DNA for the CDR3: TGTGCCAGCAGCGTACAGGGTTCCCCAGATACGCAGTATTTT. Protein sequence: CASSVQGSPDTQYF.

As concerns this clone: Different DNA sequences within this sample yield the same CDR3. The chain joins TRBV6-2 or TRBV6-3 to TRBJ2-5, with TRBD1 matching 8 bases. The CDR3 covers 14 residues. V lost 2 bases, J lost 4 bases, and 3 bases stayed unmatched. The V gene's germline CDR1 is MNHEY and CDR2 SVGEGT. As DNA, the CDR3 is TGTGCCAGCAGTTACCTCGACAGGGGAGAGACCCAGTACTTC. Protein product: CASSYLDRGETQYF.

The gene calls are TRBV29-1 and TRBJ2-3; D unclear. V gave up 3 bases and J gave up 0 bases, with 10 bases separating them. This CDR3 is built from 14 residues. Germline V gene sequence: CDR1 SQVTM, CDR2 ANQGSEA. The CDR3 region has the DNA TGCAGCGTTGAGAGGCGCGACAGCACAGATACGCAGTATTTT. Encoded protein: CSVERRDSTDTQYF.

This chain uses TRBV7-2 with TRBJ2-3, with 9 nucleotides matching TRBD2. CDR3 size: 16 residues. CDR1 SGHTA and CDR2 FQGNSA come from the germline V gene. V trimming: 3 bases; J trimming: 3 bases; junction bases outside the gene matches: 7. CDR3: CASSLGGGAITDTQYF. In DNA form, the CDR3 reads TGTGCCAGCAGCTTGGGCGGGGGGGCGATAACAGATACGCAGTATTTT.

The rearrangement links TRBV7-2 to TRBJ1-2; D gene unclear. Germline-derived CDR1 and CDR2 are SGHTA and FQGNSA. This CDR3 is built from 14 residues. Trimming removed 4 bases from V and 0 bases from J, with 9 bases in between. The CDR3 DNA reads as TGTGCCAGCAGCTCCCTACTAGCTAACTATGGCTACACCTTC. Protein sequence: CASSSLLANYGYTF.